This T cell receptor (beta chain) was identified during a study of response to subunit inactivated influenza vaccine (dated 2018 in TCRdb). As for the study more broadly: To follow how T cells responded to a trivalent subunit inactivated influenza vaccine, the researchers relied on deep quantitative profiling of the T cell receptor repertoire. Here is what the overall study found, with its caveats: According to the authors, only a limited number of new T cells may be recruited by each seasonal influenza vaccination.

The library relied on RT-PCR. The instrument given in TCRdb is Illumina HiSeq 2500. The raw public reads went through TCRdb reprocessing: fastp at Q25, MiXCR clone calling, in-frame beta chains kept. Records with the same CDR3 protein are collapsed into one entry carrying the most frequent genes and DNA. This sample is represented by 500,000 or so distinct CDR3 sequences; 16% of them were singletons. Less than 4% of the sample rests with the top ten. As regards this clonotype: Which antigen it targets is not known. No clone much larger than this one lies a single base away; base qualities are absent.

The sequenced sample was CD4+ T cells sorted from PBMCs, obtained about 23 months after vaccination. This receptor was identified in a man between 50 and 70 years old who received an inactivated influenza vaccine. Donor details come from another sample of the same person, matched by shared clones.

The DNA sequence reads TGCGCCAGCAGCTTGGTTACGGAAAGTCCTGAAGCTTTCTTT. This yields the protein CASSLVTESPEAFF. The chain uses TRBV5-1 and TRBJ1-1; the D gene cannot be resolved reliably. Counted from cysteine to phenylalanine, this CDR3 has 14 amino acids. CDR3 DNA is the only sequence kept; it has 42 bases, read in frame from the first base. V is reduced by 0 bases and J by 6 bases, leaving a spacing of 12 bases between them. The germline V gene specifies SGHRS as CDR1 and YFSETQ as CDR2.